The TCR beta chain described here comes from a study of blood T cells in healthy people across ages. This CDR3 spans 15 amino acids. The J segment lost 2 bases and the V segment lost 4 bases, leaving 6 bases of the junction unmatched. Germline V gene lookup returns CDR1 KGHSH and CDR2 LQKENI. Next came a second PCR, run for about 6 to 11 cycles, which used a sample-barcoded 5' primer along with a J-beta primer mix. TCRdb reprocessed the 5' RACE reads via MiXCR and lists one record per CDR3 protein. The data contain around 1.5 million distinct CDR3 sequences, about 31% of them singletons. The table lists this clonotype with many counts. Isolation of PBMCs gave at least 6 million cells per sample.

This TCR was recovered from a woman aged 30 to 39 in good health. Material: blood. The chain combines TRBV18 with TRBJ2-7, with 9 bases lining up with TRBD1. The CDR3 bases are TGTGCCAGCTCACTACCGGACAGGGGAGCCTACGAGCAGTACTTC. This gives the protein CASSLPDRGAYEQYF.